This T cell receptor (beta chain) was retrieved from a study of T cells in Graves' hyperthyroidism and ophthalmopathy. TCR beta CDR3 regions were amplified from RNA. First-round RT-PCR with HTBI primers amplified the TCR CDR3 region. Using its own MiXCR run on the multiplex PCR reads, TCRdb lists one record per CDR3 protein. The repertoire holds 400,000 or so distinct CDR3 sequences, with more than 12% as singletons. Study outcomes and limitations: Most clonotypes expanded in thyroid above 0.001 were likewise present in blood. Stable hyperthyroidism was told apart from ophthalmopathy by a model built on 13 V-J features. The model foresaw ophthalmopathy a median around 6 months prior to onset.

The germline gives CDR1 ENHRY, CDR2 SYGVKD. The germline V and J ends were trimmed by 3 bases and 5 bases, with 8 bases remaining between them. The CDR3 is made up of 13 amino acids. Clinical symptoms, serum thyroxine and TRAb, thyroid ultrasound and orbital computed tomography were used for the diagnoses. A few counts support this clonotype. The antigen remains undetermined. This TCR was recovered from a woman younger than 45 with Graves' ophthalmopathy. Sequencing was performed on blood. The chain employs TRBV10-3 and TRBJ2-1; D is uncertain. The CDR3 reads CAISESINNEQFF. In DNA, the CDR3 is TGTGCCATCAGTGAATCTATAAACAATGAGCAGTTCTTC.